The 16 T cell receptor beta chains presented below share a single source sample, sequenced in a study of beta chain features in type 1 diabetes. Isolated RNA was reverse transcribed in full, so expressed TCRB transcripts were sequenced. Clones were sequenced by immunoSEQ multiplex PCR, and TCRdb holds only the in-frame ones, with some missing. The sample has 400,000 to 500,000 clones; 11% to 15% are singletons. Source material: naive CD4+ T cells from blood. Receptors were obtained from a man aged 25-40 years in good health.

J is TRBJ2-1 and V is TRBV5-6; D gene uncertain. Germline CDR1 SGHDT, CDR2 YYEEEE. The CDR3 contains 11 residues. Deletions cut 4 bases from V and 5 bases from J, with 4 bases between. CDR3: CASSINNEQFF. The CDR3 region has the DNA TGTGCCAGCAGCATTAACAATGAGCAGTTCTTC.

CDR3 nucleotide sequence: TGTGCCAGCAGTTACAAGGATGGCTACACCTTC. It codes for CASSYKDGYTF. This chain joins TRBV6-6 and TRBJ1-2, with D hard to call. From germline, CDR1 is MNHNY and CDR2 SVGAGI (reference sequence). The CDR3 sequence is 11 residues long. Deletions cut 2 bases from V and 6 bases from J, with 4 bases between.

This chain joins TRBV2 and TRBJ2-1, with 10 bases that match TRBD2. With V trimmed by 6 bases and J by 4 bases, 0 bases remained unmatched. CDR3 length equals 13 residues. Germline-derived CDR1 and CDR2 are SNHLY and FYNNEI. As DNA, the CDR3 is TGTGCCAGCAGGACTAGCGGGTACAATGAGCAGTTCTTC. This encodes CASRTSGYNEQFF.

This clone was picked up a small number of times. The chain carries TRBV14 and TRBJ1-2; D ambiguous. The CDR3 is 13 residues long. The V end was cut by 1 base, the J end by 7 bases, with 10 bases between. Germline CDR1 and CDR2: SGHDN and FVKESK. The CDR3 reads CASSQAPFGGYTF. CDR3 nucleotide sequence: TGTGCCAGCAGCCAAGCCCCATTCGGTGGCTACACCTTC.

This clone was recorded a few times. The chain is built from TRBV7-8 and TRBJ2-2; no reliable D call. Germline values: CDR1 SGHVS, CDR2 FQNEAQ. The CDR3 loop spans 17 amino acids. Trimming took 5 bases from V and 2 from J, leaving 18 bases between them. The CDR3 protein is CASSPPSGLLNTGELFF. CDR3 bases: TGTGCCAGCAGCCCGCCGTCCGGGTTACTAAACACCGGGGAGCTGTTTTTT. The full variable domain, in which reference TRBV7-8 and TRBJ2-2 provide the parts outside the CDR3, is GAGVSQSPRYKVAKRGQDVALRCDPISGHVSLFWYQQALGQGPEFLTYFQNEAQLDKSGLPSDRFFAERPEGSVSTLKIQRTQQEDSAVYLCASSPPSGLLNTGELFFGEGSRLTVL.

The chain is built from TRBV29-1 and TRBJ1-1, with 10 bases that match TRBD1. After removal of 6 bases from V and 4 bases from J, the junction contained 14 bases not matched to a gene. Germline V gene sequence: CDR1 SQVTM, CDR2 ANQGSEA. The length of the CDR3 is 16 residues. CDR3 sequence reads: CSVNVGTGAMVTEAFF. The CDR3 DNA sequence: TGCAGCGTCAACGTAGGGACAGGGGCGATGGTCACTGAAGCTTTCTTT. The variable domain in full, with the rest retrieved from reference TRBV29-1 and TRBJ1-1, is SAVISQKPSRDICQRGTSLTIQCQVDSQVTMMFWYRQQPGQSLTLIATANQGSEATYESGFVIDKFPISRPNLTFSTLTVSNMSPEDSSIYLCSVNVGTGAMVTEAFFGQGTRLTVV.

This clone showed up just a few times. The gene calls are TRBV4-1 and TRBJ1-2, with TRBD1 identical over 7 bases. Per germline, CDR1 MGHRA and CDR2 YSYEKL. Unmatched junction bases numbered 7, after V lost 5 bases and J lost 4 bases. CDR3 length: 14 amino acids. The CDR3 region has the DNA TGCGCCAGCAGCACCTCCGGGACAGTCTATGGCTACACCTTC. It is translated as CASSTSGTVYGYTF.

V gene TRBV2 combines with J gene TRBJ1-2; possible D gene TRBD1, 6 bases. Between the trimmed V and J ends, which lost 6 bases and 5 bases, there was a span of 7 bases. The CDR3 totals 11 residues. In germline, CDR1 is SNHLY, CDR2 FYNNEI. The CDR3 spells CASRRGYGYTF. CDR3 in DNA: TGTGCCAGCAGAAGGGGGTATGGCTACACCTTC.

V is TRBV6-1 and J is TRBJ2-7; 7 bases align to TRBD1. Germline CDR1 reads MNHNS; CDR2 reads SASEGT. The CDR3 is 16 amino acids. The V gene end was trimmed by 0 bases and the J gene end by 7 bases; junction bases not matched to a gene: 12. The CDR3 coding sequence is TGTGCCAGCAGTGAAGCAGGATCCGTGAGGGGGCGAGAGCAGTACTTC. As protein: CASSEAGSVRGREQYF.

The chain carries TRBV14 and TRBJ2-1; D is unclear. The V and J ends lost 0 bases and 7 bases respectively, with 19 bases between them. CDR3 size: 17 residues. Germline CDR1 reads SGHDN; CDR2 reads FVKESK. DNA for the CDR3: TGTGCCAGCAGCCAAGATCTTGAGATATTTAAGGAGAATGAGCAGTTCTTC. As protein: CASSQDLEIFKENEQFF.

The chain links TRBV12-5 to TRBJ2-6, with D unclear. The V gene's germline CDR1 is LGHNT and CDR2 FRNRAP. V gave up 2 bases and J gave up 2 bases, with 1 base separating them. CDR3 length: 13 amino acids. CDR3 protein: CASGLPGANVLTF. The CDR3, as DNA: TGTGCTAGTGGTTTGCCTGGGGCCAACGTCCTGACTTTC.

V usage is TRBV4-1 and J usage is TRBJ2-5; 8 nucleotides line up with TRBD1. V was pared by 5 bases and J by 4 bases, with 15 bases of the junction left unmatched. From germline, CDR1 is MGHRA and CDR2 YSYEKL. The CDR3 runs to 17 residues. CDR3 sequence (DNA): TGCGCCAGCAGCTTAGGGGCCGGACAGGGTATTCGAGAGACCCAGTACTTC. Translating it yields CASSLGAGQGIRETQYF.

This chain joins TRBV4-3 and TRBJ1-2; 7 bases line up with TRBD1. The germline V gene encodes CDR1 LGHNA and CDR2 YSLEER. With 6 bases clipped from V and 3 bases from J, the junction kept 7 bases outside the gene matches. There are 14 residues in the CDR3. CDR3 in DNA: TGCGCCAGCAGTAAACAGGGGCGGGACTATGGCTACACCTTC. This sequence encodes CASSKQGRDYGYTF.

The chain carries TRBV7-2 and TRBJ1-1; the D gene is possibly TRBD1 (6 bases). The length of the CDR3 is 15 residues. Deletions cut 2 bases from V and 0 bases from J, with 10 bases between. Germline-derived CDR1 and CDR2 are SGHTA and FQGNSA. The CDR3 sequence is CASSLKGGLNTEAFF. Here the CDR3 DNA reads TGTGCCAGCAGCTTAAAAGGGGGACTGAACACTGAAGCTTTCTTT.

CDR3 in amino acids: CASSYTTGYYEQYF. CDR3 in DNA: TGTGCCAGCAGCTATACGACAGGGTACTACGAGCAGTACTTC. J is TRBJ2-7 and V is TRBV7-2; TRBD1 agrees at 7 bases. Germline trimming cut 4 bases from V and 3 bases from J; bases unmatched to any gene: 6. CDR3 length: 14 residues. Germline V gives CDR1 SGHTA, CDR2 FQGNSA.

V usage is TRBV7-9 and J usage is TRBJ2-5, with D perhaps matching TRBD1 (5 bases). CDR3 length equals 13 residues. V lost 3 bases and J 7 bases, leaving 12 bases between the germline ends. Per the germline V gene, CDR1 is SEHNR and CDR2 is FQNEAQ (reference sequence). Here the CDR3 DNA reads TGTGCCAGCAGCTTTATAGGGGAAGGGACCCAGTACTTC. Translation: CASSFIGEGTQYF.